The 13 T cell receptor beta chains listed next were all sequenced from one sample in a study of blood T cells in healthy people across ages. A sample-barcoded 5' primer and a J-beta primer mix were used in a second PCR of roughly 6 to 11 cycles. TCRdb recomputed calls from the 5' RACE reads with MiXCR, one row per CDR3 protein. Of some 640,000 distinct CDR3 sequences in the sample, about 30% were seen once. Sequencing was done on a sample of blood. These receptors originate from a woman over 75 in good health.

In its sample, this clonotype was seen many times. The chain is built from TRBV12-3 or TRBV12-4 and TRBJ2-3; D is undetermined. The CDR3 consists of 12 residues. V was trimmed by 5 bases and J by 11 bases, leaving 14 bases between them. This chain's CDR3 is CASSRPDFRQYF. The DNA of the CDR3 is TGTGCCAGCAGTCGCCCAGATTTTCGGCAGTATTTT.

Details on this clonotype: The junction and the germline gene differ at one end; a read error may be behind it. The rearrangement joins TRBV7-3 to TRBJ1-1, with D hard to call. Germline V gene lookup returns CDR1 SGHTA and CDR2 FQGTGA. The CDR3 totals 15 residues. The CDR3 nucleotides are TGTGCCGGCAGAAAAACGGCTGGGGTCGGCACTGAAGCTTTCTTT. This sequence encodes CAGRKTAGVGTEAFF.

The sample holds many counts of this clonotype. This may come from a read error, since a much larger clone is one base off. The CDR3 DNA sequence: TGTGCCAGCAGACCTGGCGCAGGGGGTACCTACGAGCAGTACTTC. It translates to CASRPGAGGTYEQYF. The chain joins TRBV6-2 or TRBV6-3 to TRBJ2-7; 7 bases agree with TRBD1. CDR1 and CDR2 from the germline V gene are MNHEY and SVGEGT. The CDR3 consists of 15 residues. Trimming cost V 6 bases and J 2 bases; bases outside gene matches: 10.

This clonotype was seen ten or more times. The chain uses TRBV20-1 and TRBJ2-7; 9 bases match TRBD1. CDR3 length equals 15 residues. The J segment lost 4 bases and the V segment lost 4 bases, leaving 11 bases of the junction unmatched. Germline V gene sequence: CDR1 DFQATT, CDR2 SNEGSKA (reference sequence). The chain's CDR3 is CSATPGQGFGYEQYF. The DNA of the CDR3 is TGCAGTGCTACCCCGGGACAGGGATTCGGGTACGAGCAGTACTTC.

This clonotype has a count of ten or more. Just one base apart from a much larger clone, this may be a read error. The DNA for the CDR3 is TGTGCCAGCAGCTTATCTAGCGATTACAATGAGCAGTACTTC. Translation gives CASSLSSDYNEQYF. The V and J genes are TRBV7-2 and TRBJ2-1; tentative D call: TRBD2 (6 bases). TRBJ2-7 explains the end of the DNA better; the J call may be wrong. The CDR3 contains 14 residues. Germline V CDR1 and CDR2: SGHTA, FQGNSA.

This clonotype has ten or more counts. The rearrangement uses TRBV15 and TRBJ2-7; 9 nucleotides agree with TRBD1. There are 15 residues in the CDR3. V lost 0 bases to trimming and J lost 5 bases; unmatched junction nucleotides: 5. Per the germline V gene, CDR1 is LNHNV and CDR2 is YYDKDF (reference sequence). This CDR3 reads CATSRDRDRVHEQYF. The CDR3 bases are TGTGCCACCAGCAGAGATCGGGACAGGGTGCACGAGCAGTACTTC. The full variable domain, in which reference TRBV15 and TRBJ2-7 provide the parts outside the CDR3, is DAMVIQNPRYQVTQFGKPVTLSCSQTLNHNVMYWYQQKSSQAPKLLFHYYDKDFNNEADTPDNFQSRRPNTSFCFLDIRSPGLGDTAMYLCATSRDRDRVHEQYFGPGTRLTVT.

Concerning this clonotype itself: This may arise from a read error, as a much more abundant clone is one base away. The chain is built from TRBV15 and TRBJ2-5; 12 bases fit TRBD1. CDR1 and CDR2 from the germline V gene are LNHNV and YYDKDF (reference sequence). The CDR3 sequence is 15 residues long. V lost 5 bases to trimming and J lost 11 bases; unmatched junction nucleotides: 12. The CDR3 protein is CATSVGQGALNEQYF. DNA for the CDR3: TGTGCCACCAGCGTGGGACAGGGGGCGCTTAATGAGCAGTACTTC.

This clonotype was seen at least ten times. This chain links TRBV5-1 with TRBJ2-1; D gene unclear. The CDR3 contains 16 residues. V was trimmed by 1 base and J by 0 bases, leaving 11 bases between them. CDR1 SGHRS and CDR2 YFSETQ come from the germline V gene. Here the CDR3 DNA reads TGCGCCAGCAGCTTGTTACTCCGGAGCTCCTACAATGAGCAGTTCTTC. It codes for CASSLLLRSSYNEQFF.

This clonotype was detected ten times or more. The chain uses TRBV9 and TRBJ2-7; D not certain. CDR3 length equals 15 residues. Germline values: CDR1 SGDLS, CDR2 YYNGEE. The ends were cut back, 0 bases at V and 4 bases at J, with 14 bases in the middle. CDR3 residues: CASSVAVGKMYEQYF. CDR3 DNA: TGTGCCAGCAGCGTAGCTGTAGGGAAAATGTACGAGCAGTACTTC.

Turning to this clonotype: Given a much more abundant clone one base away, this may be a read error. CDR3 coding DNA: TGCAGCGTCGCGGGAGGGACCCAGTACTTC. Protein sequence: CSVAGGTQYF. The chain joins TRBV29-1 to TRBJ2-5, with 8 bases matching TRBD2. The junction had 1 base not matched to a gene; V was cut back by 6 bases and J by 7 bases. Germline V gene data show CDR1 as SQVTM and CDR2 as ANQGSEA. The CDR3 loop spans 10 amino acids.

This clonotype was observed a few times. The chain couples TRBV4-3 to TRBJ2-5; possible D gene TRBD1, 6 bases. CDR3 length: 12 amino acids. With 4 bases removed from V and 11 bases from J, the gap between germline ends came to 14 bases. Germline-derived CDR1 and CDR2 are LGHNA and YSLEER. This chain's CDR3 is CASSRQAQEQYF. For the CDR3, the DNA is TGCGCCAGCAGCCGACAGGCCCAAGAGCAGTACTTC.

The sample holds many counts of this clonotype. This chain links TRBV5-1 with TRBJ2-7; tentatively, D is TRBD1 or TRBD2 (6 bases each). The V end was cut by 3 bases, the J end by 2 bases, with 15 bases between. Germline-derived CDR1 and CDR2 are SGHRS and YFSETQ. The CDR3 totals 15 residues. This CDR3 reads CASSWGTRGAYEQYF. DNA for the CDR3: TGCGCCAGCAGCTGGGGTACTAGGGGGGCCTACGAGCAGTACTTC.

At least ten counts were recorded for this clonotype. The chain carries TRBV12-3 or TRBV12-4 and TRBJ2-7; the D is unclear. Trimming left V 6 bases short and J 2 bases short, with 11 bases between. The length of the CDR3 is 13 residues. In DNA form, the CDR3 reads TGTGCCAGCAGCCATGACTGGACCTACGAGCAGTACTTC. Translating it yields CASSHDWTYEQYF.